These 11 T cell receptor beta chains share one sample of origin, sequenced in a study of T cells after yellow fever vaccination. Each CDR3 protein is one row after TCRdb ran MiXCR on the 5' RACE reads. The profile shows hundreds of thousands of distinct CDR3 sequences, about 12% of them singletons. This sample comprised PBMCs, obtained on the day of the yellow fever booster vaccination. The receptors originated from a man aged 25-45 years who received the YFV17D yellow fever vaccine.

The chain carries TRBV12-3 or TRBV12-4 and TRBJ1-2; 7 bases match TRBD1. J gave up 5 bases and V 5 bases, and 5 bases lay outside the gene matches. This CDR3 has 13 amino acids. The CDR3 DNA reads TGTGCCAGCAGTCTCAGGGGGACGTATGGCTACACCTTC. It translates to CASSLRGTYGYTF.

CDR3 sequence reads: CASSLGSGSFNEQFF. The CDR3 DNA reads as TGTGCCAGCAGTTTAGGTAGCGGGAGTTTTAATGAGCAGTTCTTC. This chain links TRBV12-3 or TRBV12-4 with TRBJ2-1; 9 bases match TRBD2. Unmatched junction bases numbered 5, after V lost 1 base and J lost 7 bases. The CDR3 covers 15 residues.

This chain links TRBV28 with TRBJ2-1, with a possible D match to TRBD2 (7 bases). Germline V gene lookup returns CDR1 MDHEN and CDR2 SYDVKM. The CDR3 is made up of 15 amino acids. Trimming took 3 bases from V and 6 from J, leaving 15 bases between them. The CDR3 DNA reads TGTGCCAGCAGTTTGGGGAGGGGGGCACGCAATGAGCAGTTCTTC. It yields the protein CASSLGRGARNEQFF.

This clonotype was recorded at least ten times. CDR3 DNA sequence: TGTGCCAGCAGATTCACCGGGGAGCTGTTTTTT. Translation gives CASRFTGELFF. V and J are TRBV12-3 or TRBV12-4 and TRBJ2-2; unclear D gene. V lost 6 bases, J lost 4 bases, and 3 bases lay in between. The CDR3 loop spans 11 amino acids.

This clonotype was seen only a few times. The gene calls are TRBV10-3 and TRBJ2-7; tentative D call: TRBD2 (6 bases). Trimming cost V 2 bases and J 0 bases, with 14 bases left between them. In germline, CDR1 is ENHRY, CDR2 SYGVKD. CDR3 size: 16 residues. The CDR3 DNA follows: TGTGCCATCAGTGAGCTCGGGGGATTGAGCTCCTACGAGCAGTACTTC. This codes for CAISELGGLSSYEQYF.

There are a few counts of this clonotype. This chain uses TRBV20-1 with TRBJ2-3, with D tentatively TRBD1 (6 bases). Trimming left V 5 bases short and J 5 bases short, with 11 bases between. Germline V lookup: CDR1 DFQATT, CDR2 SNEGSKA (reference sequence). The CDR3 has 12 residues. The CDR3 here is CSALSGEDTQYF. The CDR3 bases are TGCAGTGCTCTCTCAGGGGAAGATACGCAGTATTTT.

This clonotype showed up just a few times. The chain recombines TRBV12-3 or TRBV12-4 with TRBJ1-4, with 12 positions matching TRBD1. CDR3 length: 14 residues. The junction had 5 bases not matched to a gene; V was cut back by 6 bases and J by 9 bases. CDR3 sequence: CASRPGTGGQKLFF. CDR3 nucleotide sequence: TGTGCCAGCAGACCCGGGACAGGGGGCCAAAAACTGTTTTTT.

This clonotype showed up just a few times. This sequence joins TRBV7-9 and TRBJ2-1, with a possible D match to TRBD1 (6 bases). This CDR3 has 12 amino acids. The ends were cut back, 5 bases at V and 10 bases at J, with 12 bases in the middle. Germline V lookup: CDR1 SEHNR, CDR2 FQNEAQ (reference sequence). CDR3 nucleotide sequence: TGTGCCAGCAGCCGCGTCGGACAGGAGCAGTTCTTC. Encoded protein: CASSRVGQEQFF.

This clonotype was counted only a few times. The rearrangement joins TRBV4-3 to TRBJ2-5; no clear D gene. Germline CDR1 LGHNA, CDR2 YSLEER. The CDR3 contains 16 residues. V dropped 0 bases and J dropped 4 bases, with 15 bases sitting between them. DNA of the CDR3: TGCGCCAGCAGCCAAGATCGCAGTCAAGTGTCAGAGACCCAGTACTTC. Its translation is CASSQDRSQVSETQYF.

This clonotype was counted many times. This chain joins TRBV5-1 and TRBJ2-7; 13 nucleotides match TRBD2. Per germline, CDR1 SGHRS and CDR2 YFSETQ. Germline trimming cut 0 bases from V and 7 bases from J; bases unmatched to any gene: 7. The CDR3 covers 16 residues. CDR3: CASSLGGLAGSGEQYF. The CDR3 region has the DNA TGCGCCAGCAGCTTGGGGGGACTAGCGGGAAGCGGAGAGCAGTACTTC.

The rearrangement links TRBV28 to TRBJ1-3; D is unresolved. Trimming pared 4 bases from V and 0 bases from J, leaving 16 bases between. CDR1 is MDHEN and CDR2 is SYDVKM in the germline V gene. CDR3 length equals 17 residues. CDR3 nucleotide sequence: TGTGCCAGCAGTTCACCCGCCGATTACCTCTCTGGAAACACCATATATTTT. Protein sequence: CASSSPADYLSGNTIYF.